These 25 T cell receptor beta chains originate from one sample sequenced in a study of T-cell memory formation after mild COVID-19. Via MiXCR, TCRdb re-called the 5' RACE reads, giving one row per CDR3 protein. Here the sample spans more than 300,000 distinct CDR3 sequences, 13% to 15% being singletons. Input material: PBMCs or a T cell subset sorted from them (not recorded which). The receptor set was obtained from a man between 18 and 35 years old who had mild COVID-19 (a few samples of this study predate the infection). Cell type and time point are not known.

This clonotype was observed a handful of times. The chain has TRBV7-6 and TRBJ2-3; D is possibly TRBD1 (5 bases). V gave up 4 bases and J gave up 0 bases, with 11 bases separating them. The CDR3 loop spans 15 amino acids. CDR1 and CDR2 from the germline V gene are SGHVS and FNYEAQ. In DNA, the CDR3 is TGTGCCAGCAGCTCGACACAGGACAGCACAGATACGCAGTATTTT. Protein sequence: CASSSTQDSTDTQYF.

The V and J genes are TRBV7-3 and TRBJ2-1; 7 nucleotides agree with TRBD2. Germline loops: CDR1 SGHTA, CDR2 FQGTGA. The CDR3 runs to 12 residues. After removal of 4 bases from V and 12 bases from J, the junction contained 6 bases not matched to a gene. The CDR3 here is CASSSPSGAQFF. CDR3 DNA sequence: TGTGCCAGCAGCTCCCCGAGCGGGGCGCAGTTCTTC.

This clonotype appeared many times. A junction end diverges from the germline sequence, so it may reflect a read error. The chain's CDR3 is CASSHSGDWFF. CDR3 in DNA: TGTGCCAGCAGTCACTCAGGGGACTGGTTCTTC. V gene TRBV6-5 combines with J gene TRBJ2-1; D could derive from TRBD1 or TRBD2 (6 bases each). This CDR3 is built from 11 residues. CDR1 MNHEY and CDR2 SVGAGI come from the germline V gene.

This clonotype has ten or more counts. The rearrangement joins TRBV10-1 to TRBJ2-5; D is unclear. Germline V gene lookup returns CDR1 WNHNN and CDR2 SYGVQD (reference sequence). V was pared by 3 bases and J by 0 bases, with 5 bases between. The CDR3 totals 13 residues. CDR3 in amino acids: CASSDGNQETQYF. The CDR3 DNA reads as TGCGCCAGCAGTGATGGAAACCAAGAGACCCAGTACTTC.

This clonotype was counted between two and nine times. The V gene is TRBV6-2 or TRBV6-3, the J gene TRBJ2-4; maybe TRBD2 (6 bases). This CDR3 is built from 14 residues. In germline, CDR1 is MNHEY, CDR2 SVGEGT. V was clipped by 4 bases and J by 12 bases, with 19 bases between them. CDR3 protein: CASSSIVYRDSQYF. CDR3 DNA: TGTGCCAGCAGTTCAATAGTATACCGGGACTCTCAGTACTTC.

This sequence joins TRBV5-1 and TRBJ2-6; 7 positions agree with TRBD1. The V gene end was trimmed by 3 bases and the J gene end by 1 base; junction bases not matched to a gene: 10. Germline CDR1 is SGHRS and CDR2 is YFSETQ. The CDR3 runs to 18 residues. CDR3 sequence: CASSSGDSTYSGANVLTF. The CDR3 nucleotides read TGCGCCAGCAGCTCCGGGGACAGCACATATTCTGGGGCCAACGTCCTGACTTTC.

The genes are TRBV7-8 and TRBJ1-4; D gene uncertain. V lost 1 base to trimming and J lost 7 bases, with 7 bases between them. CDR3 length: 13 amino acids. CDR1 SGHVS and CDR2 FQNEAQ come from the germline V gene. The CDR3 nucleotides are TGTGCCAGCAGCTTAGGGGTTACTGAAAAACTGTTTTTT. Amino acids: CASSLGVTEKLFF.

The CDR3: CASSVAEYQETQYF. The CDR3 nucleotides read TGTGCCAGCAGCGTAGCGGAATACCAAGAGACCCAGTACTTC. This rearrangement joins TRBV9 to TRBJ2-5, with unresolved D. V lost 0 bases, J lost 0 bases, and 6 bases lay in between. Looked up from germline, CDR1 is SGDLS and CDR2 is YYNGEE. CDR3 length equals 14 residues. The variable domain in full, with the rest retrieved from reference TRBV9 and TRBJ2-5, is DSGVTQTPKHLITATGQRVTLRCSPRSGDLSVYWYQQSLDQGLQFLIQYYNGEERAKGNILERFSAQQFPDLHSELNLSSLELGDSALYFCASSVAEYQETQYFGPGTRLLVL.

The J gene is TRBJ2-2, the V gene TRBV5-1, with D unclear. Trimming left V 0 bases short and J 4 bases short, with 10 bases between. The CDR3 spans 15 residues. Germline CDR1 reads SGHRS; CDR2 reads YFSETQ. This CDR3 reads CASSLAAASTGELFF. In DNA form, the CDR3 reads TGCGCCAGCAGCTTGGCCGCGGCCAGCACCGGGGAGCTGTTTTTT.

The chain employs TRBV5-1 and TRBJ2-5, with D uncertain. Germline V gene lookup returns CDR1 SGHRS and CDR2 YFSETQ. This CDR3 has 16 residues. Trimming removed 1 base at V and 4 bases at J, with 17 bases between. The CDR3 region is CASSLSRLNGRETQYF. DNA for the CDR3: TGCGCCAGCAGCTTGAGCCGCTTGAATGGGCGAGAGACCCAGTACTTC.

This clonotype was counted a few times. The CDR3 loop reads CSARIEQGGAEAFF. CDR3 nucleotides: TGCAGTGCGCGAATCGAACAGGGGGGGGCTGAAGCTTTCTTT. The rearrangement uses TRBV20-1 and TRBJ1-1, with 8 bases that match TRBD1. Germline-derived CDR1 and CDR2 are DFQATT and SNEGSKA (reference sequence). This CDR3 is built from 14 residues. V trimming: 6 bases; J trimming: 6 bases; junction bases outside the gene matches: 12.

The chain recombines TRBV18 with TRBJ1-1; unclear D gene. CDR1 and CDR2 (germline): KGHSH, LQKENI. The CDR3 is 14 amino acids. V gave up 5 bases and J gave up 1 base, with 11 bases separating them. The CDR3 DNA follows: TGTGCCAGCTCATCCCAAGCCCAGAACACTGAAGCTTTCTTT. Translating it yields CASSSQAQNTEAFF.

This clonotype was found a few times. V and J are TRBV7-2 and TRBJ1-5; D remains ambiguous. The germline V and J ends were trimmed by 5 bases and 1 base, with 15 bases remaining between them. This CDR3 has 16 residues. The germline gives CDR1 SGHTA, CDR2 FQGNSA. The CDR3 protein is CASSQNGPASNQPQHF. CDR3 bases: TGTGCCAGCAGCCAAAACGGACCCGCCAGCAATCAGCCCCAGCATTTT.

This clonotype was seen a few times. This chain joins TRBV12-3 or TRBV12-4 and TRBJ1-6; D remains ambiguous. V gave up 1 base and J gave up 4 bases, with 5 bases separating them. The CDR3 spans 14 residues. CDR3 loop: CASSLGGYNSPLHF. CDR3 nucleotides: TGTGCCAGCAGTTTAGGTGGATATAATTCACCCCTCCACTTT.

CDR3 nucleotides: TGTGCCAGCTCACTGGGGAGGCGCGAGCAGTACTTC. Translating it yields CASSLGRREQYF. This chain joins TRBV18 and TRBJ2-7, with a possible D match to TRBD2 (6 bases). The CDR3 loop spans 12 amino acids. Germline lookup yields CDR1 KGHSH and CDR2 LQKENI. V was pared by 4 bases and J by 6 bases, with 10 bases between.

CDR3 amino acids: CASSPWTGGNQPQHF. In DNA form, the CDR3 reads TGTGCCAGCAGCCCATGGACAGGGGGCAATCAGCCCCAGCATTTT. V and J are TRBV7-2 and TRBJ1-5; the match to TRBD1 covers 9 bases. The CDR3 extends over 15 amino acids. Germline CDR1 and CDR2: SGHTA and FQGNSA. With 5 bases clipped from V and 2 bases from J, the junction kept 4 bases outside the gene matches.

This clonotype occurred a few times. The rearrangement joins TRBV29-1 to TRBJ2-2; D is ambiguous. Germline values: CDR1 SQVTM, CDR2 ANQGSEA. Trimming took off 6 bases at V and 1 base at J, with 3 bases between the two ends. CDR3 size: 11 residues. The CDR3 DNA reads TGCAGCGTGATGAACACCGGGGAGCTGTTTTTT. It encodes CSVMNTGELFF.

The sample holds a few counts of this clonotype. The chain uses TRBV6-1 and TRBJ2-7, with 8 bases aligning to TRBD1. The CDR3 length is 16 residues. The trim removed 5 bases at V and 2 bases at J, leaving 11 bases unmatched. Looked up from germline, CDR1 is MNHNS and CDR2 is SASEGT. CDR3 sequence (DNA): TGTGCCAGCAGTCCCGTTGGGACAGGTCGTACCTACGAGCAGTACGTC. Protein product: CASSPVGTGRTYEQYV.

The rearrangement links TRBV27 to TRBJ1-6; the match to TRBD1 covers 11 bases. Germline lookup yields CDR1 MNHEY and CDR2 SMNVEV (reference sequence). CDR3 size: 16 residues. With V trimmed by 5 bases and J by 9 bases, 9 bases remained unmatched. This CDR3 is CASSAWDRGESSPLHF. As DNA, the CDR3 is TGTGCCAGCAGTGCGTGGGACAGGGGGGAAAGTTCACCCCTCCACTTT.

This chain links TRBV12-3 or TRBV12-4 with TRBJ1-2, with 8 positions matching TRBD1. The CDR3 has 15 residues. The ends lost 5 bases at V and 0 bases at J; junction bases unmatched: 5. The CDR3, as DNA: TGTGCCAGCAGTCGAGGACAGGGAGCTAACTATGGCTACACCTTC. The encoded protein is CASSRGQGANYGYTF.

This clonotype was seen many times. For the CDR3, the DNA is TGTGCCAGCAGCCAAGAAGGTCCGGGGGGCTTTACTGAGCAGTTCTTC. Its protein is CASSQEGPGGFTEQFF. V and J are TRBV4-2 and TRBJ2-1; tentative D call: TRBD2 (7 bases). The CDR3 extends over 16 amino acids. Germline V gene lookup returns CDR1 LGHNA and CDR2 YNFKEQ. V was clipped by 0 bases and J by 9 bases, with 18 bases between them.

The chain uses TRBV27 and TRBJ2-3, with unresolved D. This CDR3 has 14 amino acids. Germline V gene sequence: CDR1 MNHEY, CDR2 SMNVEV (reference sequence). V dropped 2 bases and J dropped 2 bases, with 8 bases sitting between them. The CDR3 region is CASSLIPITDTQYF. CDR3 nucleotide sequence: TGTGCCAGCAGTTTAATTCCAATCACAGATACGCAGTATTTT.

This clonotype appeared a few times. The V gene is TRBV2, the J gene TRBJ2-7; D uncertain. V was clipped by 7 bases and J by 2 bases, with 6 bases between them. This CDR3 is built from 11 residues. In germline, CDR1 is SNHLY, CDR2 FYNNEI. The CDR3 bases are TGTGCCAGCACTATGCCCTACGAGCAGTACTTC. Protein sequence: CASTMPYEQYF.

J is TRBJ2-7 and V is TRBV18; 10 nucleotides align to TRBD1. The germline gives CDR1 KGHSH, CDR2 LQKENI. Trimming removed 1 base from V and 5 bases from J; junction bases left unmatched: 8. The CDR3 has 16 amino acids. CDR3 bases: TGTGCCAGCTCACCACAAACCGGGACAGGGGTAAACGAGCAGTACTTC. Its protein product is CASSPQTGTGVNEQYF.

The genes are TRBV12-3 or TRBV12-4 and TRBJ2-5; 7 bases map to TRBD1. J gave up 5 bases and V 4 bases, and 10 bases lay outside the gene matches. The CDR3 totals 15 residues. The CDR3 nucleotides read TGTGCCAGCAGTTACACAGGGGTCTTGATGGAGACCCAGTACTTC. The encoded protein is CASSYTGVLMETQYF.